The TCR beta chain described here comes from a study of blood T cell repertoires in COVID-19. Study-level background: The cDNA or gDNA used as material had been derived from T cells, B-cell-depleted T cells, or PBMCs.

Original analysis: Amplification of reference gene primers was used by the study to estimate nucleated cell counts. Sequenced by immunoSEQ multiplex PCR; TCRdb stores in-frame clones only, minus some. V and J calls and clone size follow that table, whereas D and trimming were derived from the DNA. Among under 85,000 clones, over 75% were seen once, and the ten largest hold around 9.5%. Looked up from germline, CDR1 is MDHEN and CDR2 is SYDVKM. J was trimmed by 5 bases and V by 6 bases; bases with no gene match: 9. This CDR3 has 14 residues. The clonotype was recovered from a human donor in a cohort sampled during active COVID-19. The sequenced sample was peripheral blood. The chain joins TRBV28 to TRBJ1-2, with TRBD1 matching 7 bases. The CDR3 DNA is TGTGCCAGCAGGTTGGACAGGCCACCTTATGGCTACACCTTC. It encodes CASRLDRPPYGYTF.